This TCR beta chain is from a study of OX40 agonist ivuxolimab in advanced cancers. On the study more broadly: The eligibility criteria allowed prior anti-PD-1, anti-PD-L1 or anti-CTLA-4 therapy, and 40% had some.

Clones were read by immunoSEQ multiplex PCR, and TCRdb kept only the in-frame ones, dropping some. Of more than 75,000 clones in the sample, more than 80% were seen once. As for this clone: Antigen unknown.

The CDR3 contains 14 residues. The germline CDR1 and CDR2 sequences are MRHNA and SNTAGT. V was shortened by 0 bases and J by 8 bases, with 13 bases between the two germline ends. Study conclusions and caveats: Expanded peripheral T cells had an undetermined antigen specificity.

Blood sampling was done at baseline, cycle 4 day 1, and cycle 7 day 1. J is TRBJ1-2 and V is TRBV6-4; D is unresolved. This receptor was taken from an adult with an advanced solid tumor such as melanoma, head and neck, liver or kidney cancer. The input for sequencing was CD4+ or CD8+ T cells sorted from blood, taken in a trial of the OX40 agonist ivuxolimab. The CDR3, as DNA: TGTGCCAGCAGTGACTCGGGAGGGCCCGACGGCTACACCTTC. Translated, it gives CASSDSGGPDGYTF.